This entry is about one T cell receptor beta chain. This sample was included in a study of cytomegalovirus exposure and HLA in healthy donors. CDR1 is SGHRS, CDR2 YFSETQ, per germline. CDR3 length equals 15 residues. V lost 0 bases and J lost 1; bases outside the gene matches: 2. PCR used 60 Vbeta primers and 13 Jbeta primers. The protocol was immunoSEQ multiplex PCR, while the TCRdb copy is restricted to in-frame clones and leaves out a portion. Altogether roughly 150,000 clones are present, roughly 74% being singletons, with the ten largest covering approximately 10%. Sample: PBMCs. The sequence derives from a man younger than 35 in good health and CMV-seropositive. The J gene is TRBJ2-3, the V gene TRBV5-1; 7 nucleotides match TRBD2. CDR3 amino acids: CASSLAGGGTDTQYF. DNA of the CDR3: TGCGCCAGCAGCTTGGCGGGAGGTGGCACAGATACGCAGTATTTT.